What follows are 24 T cell receptor beta chains derived from one specimen sequenced in a study of CD8 T cells in ankylosing spondylitis. TCRdb re-called the 5' RACE reads through MiXCR, storing one row per CDR3 protein. In the table there are over 600,000 distinct CDR3 sequences, under 20% of which are singletons. These receptors' targets are unknown. Study results and caveats: Ankylosing spondylitis blood appeared to be characterized by a TCR beta motif of 8 or 9 highly homologous variants.

Sample: blood, either unsorted or a sorted T cell fraction (not recorded which). The receptors stem from a male donor with ankylosing spondylitis.

DNA for the CDR3: TGCAGTGCTAGAATGGTGGGGTCCTACAATGAGCAGTTCTTC. Its protein product is CSARMVGSYNEQFF. The chain uses TRBV20-1 and TRBJ2-1; unclear D gene. Deletions cut 2 bases from V and 1 base from J, with 9 bases between. Germline V gene data show CDR1 as DFQATT and CDR2 as SNEGSKA (reference sequence). This CDR3 has 14 amino acids.

This clonotype appeared many times. The chain joins TRBV12-3 or TRBV12-4 to TRBJ1-6; D is uncertain. Trimming pared 5 bases from V and 7 bases from J, leaving 9 bases between. This CDR3 has 13 residues. CDR3 in DNA: TGTGCCAGCAGTGTATCGGGGAATTCACCCCTCCACTTT. Translating it yields CASSVSGNSPLHF.

This clonotype showed up just a few times. V usage is TRBV10-2 and J usage is TRBJ2-1, with TRBD2 identical over 11 bases. Germline values: CDR1 WSHSY, CDR2 SAAADI. The CDR3 is 16 amino acids. With V trimmed by 2 bases and J by 5 bases, 5 bases remained unmatched. This CDR3 is CASSEGASGGHNEQFF. The DNA of the CDR3 is TGCGCCAGCAGTGAGGGGGCTAGCGGGGGGCACAATGAGCAGTTCTTC.

For this clonotype: This may arise from a read error, as a much more abundant clone is one base away. The V gene is TRBV5-1, the J gene TRBJ2-7, with 9 bases that match TRBD1. CDR3 length: 13 amino acids. Germline CDR1 SGHRS, CDR2 YFSETQ. V lost 5 bases, J lost 5 bases, and 5 bases stayed unmatched. The CDR3 DNA is TGCGCCAGCAGGCCCGGGACAGGGAACGAGCAGTACTTC. Its translation is CASRPGTGNEQYF.

CDR3 residues: CAGEGAPADTQYF. CDR3 in DNA: TGTGCCGGAGAGGGGGCCCCGGCAGATACGCAGTATTTT. The chain carries TRBV7-9 and TRBJ2-3; 7 bases map to TRBD1. V lost 11 bases and J lost 4; bases outside the gene matches: 9. This CDR3 is built from 13 residues. The germline CDR1 and CDR2 sequences are SEHNR and FQNEAQ (reference sequence).

There are a few counts of this clonotype. This chain connects TRBV29-1 to TRBJ1-2; TRBD1 is a possible D gene (5 bases). The CDR3 spans 13 residues. V was trimmed by 2 bases and J by 2 bases, leaving 9 bases between them. Germline V gives CDR1 SQVTM, CDR2 ANQGSEA. CDR3 protein: CSVEPRGNYGYTF. Written as DNA, the CDR3 is TGCAGCGTTGAACCTCGGGGGAACTATGGCTACACCTTC.

In this sample, this clonotype turned up a few times. The V gene is TRBV15, the J gene TRBJ2-2; 8 bases fit TRBD1. Germline V gene sequence: CDR1 LNHNV, CDR2 YYDKDF (reference sequence). Trimming took 3 bases from V and 5 from J; bases not matched to a gene: 5. This CDR3 is built from 15 residues. The DNA of the CDR3 is TGTGCCACCAGCAGGGGACAGGCGGGAACCGGGGAGCTGTTTTTT. Its protein product is CATSRGQAGTGELFF.

The chain joins TRBV9 to TRBJ1-5; no reliable D call. The CDR3 has 16 amino acids. V was trimmed by 0 bases and J by 0 bases, leaving 10 bases between them. Germline values: CDR1 SGDLS, CDR2 YYNGEE. CDR3 nucleotide sequence: TGTGCCAGCAGCGTAGAGTGGACGGTTAGCAATCAGCCCCAGCATTTT. Protein product: CASSVEWTVSNQPQHF.

This clonotype was picked up a small number of times. The chain joins TRBV10-3 to TRBJ2-7, with 10 bases identical to TRBD1. Germline trimming cut 3 bases from V and 5 bases from J; bases unmatched to any gene: 7. This CDR3 has 15 amino acids. The germline gives CDR1 ENHRY, CDR2 SYGVKD. The CDR3 coding sequence is TGTGCCATCAGTGACTTCGACAGGGGGCGAAACGAGCAGTACTTC. Translating gives CAISDFDRGRNEQYF.

This clonotype has only a few counts. This sequence joins TRBV3-1 and TRBJ2-1; D might be TRBD1 (5 bases). The CDR3 length is 15 residues. CDR1 is LGHDT and CDR2 is YNNKEL in the germline V gene (reference sequence). V shed 4 bases and J shed 0 bases, with 10 bases lying between them. The CDR3 sequence: CASSPQGVSYNEQFF. The CDR3 nucleotides are TGTGCCAGCAGCCCACAAGGGGTCTCCTACAATGAGCAGTTCTTC.

This clonotype appeared a few times. The chain has TRBV6-1 and TRBJ2-7; tentatively, D is TRBD1 (6 bases). The V gene's germline CDR1 is MNHNS and CDR2 SASEGT. The CDR3 extends over 16 amino acids. Trimming cost V 6 bases and J 7 bases, with 25 bases left between them. The CDR3 spells CASRATGFVLPREQYF. The CDR3 nucleotides read TGTGCCAGCAGAGCAACAGGGTTCGTCCTACCGCGGGAGCAGTACTTC.

This clonotype has more than one count but fewer than ten. V usage is TRBV14 and J usage is TRBJ2-5; 8 nucleotides match TRBD1. Germline CDR1 is SGHDN and CDR2 is FVKESK. This CDR3 has 14 amino acids. The V segment lost 6 bases and the J segment 3 bases; nucleotides outside the gene matches: 6. The CDR3 loop reads CASRRTGLKETQYF. DNA of the CDR3: TGTGCCAGCAGGCGGACAGGGTTGAAAGAGACCCAGTACTTC.

The chain recombines TRBV15 with TRBJ2-1; D is possibly TRBD2 (5 bases). Germline assignment: CDR1 LNHNV and CDR2 YYDKDF (reference sequence). V gave up 1 base and J gave up 8 bases, with 9 bases separating them. This CDR3 region has 13 residues. The CDR3 DNA is TGTGCCACCAGCAGAGCGGGGATTGATGAGCAGTTCTTC. This gives the protein CATSRAGIDEQFF.

V gene TRBV3-1 combines with J gene TRBJ2-3; D may be TRBD1 (5 bases). The germline CDR1 and CDR2 sequences are LGHDT and YNNKEL (reference sequence). V was clipped by 1 base and J by 2 bases, with 13 bases between them. The CDR3 totals 16 residues. The CDR3 loop reads CASSQVLGVDTDTQYF. The CDR3 nucleotides are TGTGCCAGCAGCCAAGTCCTAGGGGTCGACACAGATACGCAGTATTTT.

This clonotype has a handful of counts. The chain has TRBV10-3 and TRBJ2-2; 11 bases map to TRBD1. The germline V gene has CDR1 ENHRY and CDR2 SYGVKD. The CDR3 has 15 residues. Trimming removed 7 bases from V and 4 bases from J; junction bases left unmatched: 5. The CDR3: CAIKSGTGGTGELFF. In DNA form, the CDR3 reads TGTGCCATCAAATCCGGGACAGGGGGCACCGGGGAGCTGTTTTTT.

In its sample, this clonotype was seen many times. V and J are TRBV5-6 and TRBJ1-3; D is unclear. Germline V gives CDR1 SGHDT, CDR2 YYEEEE. The CDR3 is 15 residues long. The ends were cut back, 2 bases at V and 0 bases at J, with 9 bases in the middle. The CDR3 sequence is CASSLGFSSGNTIYF. CDR3 coding DNA: TGTGCCAGCAGCTTAGGTTTCAGCTCTGGAAACACCATATATTTT. Full variable domain (remainder filled in from reference TRBV5-6 and TRBJ1-3): DAGVTQSPTHLIKTRGQQVTLRCSPKSGHDTVSWYQQALGQGPQFIFQYYEEEERQRGNFPDRFSGHQFPNYSSELNVNALLLGDSALYLCASSLGFSSGNTIYFGEGSWLTVV.

In its sample, this clonotype was seen a few times. The chain carries TRBV27 and TRBJ2-2; D is uncertain. Germline-derived CDR1 and CDR2 are MNHEY and SMNVEV (reference sequence). The CDR3 is 17 residues long. V lost 3 bases and J 1 base, leaving 15 bases between the germline ends. CDR3 sequence reads: CASSFGQNLVNTGELFF. CDR3 nucleotides: TGTGCCAGCAGTTTCGGCCAAAACCTGGTGAACACCGGGGAGCTGTTTTTT.

This clonotype has a handful of counts. The chain has TRBV11-2 and TRBJ2-1; D possibly corresponds to TRBD2 (5 bases). Per the germline V gene, CDR1 is SGHAT and CDR2 is FQNNGV. The V and J ends lost 5 bases and 3 bases respectively, with 11 bases between them. The CDR3 consists of 14 residues. CDR3 amino acids: CASSQAVFYNEQFF. The CDR3 DNA is TGTGCCAGCAGCCAAGCGGTTTTCTACAATGAGCAGTTCTTC.

This clonotype was detected a few times. This chain uses TRBV6-2 or TRBV6-3 with TRBJ1-3; possibly TRBD1 for D (5 bases). This CDR3 has 16 amino acids. In germline, CDR1 is MNHEY, CDR2 SVGEGT. V lost 5 bases and J lost 0, with 14 bases in between. This CDR3 reads CASSRDRTGSGNTIYF. For the CDR3, the DNA is TGTGCCAGCAGTCGCGACAGAACCGGCTCTGGAAACACCATATATTTT.

The table lists this clonotype with many counts. V gene TRBV7-9 combines with J gene TRBJ2-1, with D tentatively TRBD1 (6 bases). The CDR3 is made up of 14 amino acids. The germline V gene encodes CDR1 SEHNR and CDR2 FQNEAQ (reference sequence). V was clipped by 5 bases and J by 9 bases, with 17 bases between them. Here the CDR3 reads CASSMGQMGAEQFF. As DNA, the CDR3 is TGTGCCAGCAGCATGGGACAAATGGGTGCTGAGCAGTTCTTC.

CDR3 in amino acids: CASSPTGLRAYNEQFF. CDR3 DNA: TGTGCCAGCAGCCCTACGGGACTCCGGGCCTACAATGAGCAGTTCTTC. V is TRBV5-4 and J is TRBJ2-1, with D perhaps matching TRBD2 (6 bases). Trimming took 4 bases from V and 2 from J, leaving 16 bases between them. Germline CDR1 SGHNT, CDR2 YYREEE (reference sequence). CDR3 length: 16 residues.

This clonotype was detected only a few times. This chain uses TRBV10-3 with TRBJ2-5; D call uncertain. Looked up from germline, CDR1 is ENHRY and CDR2 is SYGVKD. V was clipped by 5 bases and J by 6 bases, with 10 bases between them. The CDR3 spans 12 residues. The CDR3 DNA is TGTGCCATCAGTTCCGGTGAAAAGACCCAGTACTTC. It is translated as CAISSGEKTQYF.

The chain links TRBV5-1 to TRBJ2-2; 7 bases are shared with TRBD1. Germline CDR1 SGHRS, CDR2 YFSETQ. The CDR3 sequence is 16 residues long. The ends lost 4 bases at V and 1 base at J; junction bases unmatched: 7. The CDR3 sequence is CASSIGGSGNTGELFF. Here the CDR3 DNA reads TGCGCCAGCAGCATAGGGGGCTCCGGGAACACCGGGGAGCTGTTTTTT.

The gene calls are TRBV4-1 and TRBJ2-1; D might be TRBD2 (6 bases). The V end lost 1 base, the J end lost 6 bases, and 22 bases lay between the germline ends. CDR1 and CDR2 from the germline V gene are MGHRA and YSYEKL. The CDR3 extends over 18 amino acids. The CDR3 protein is CASSQGPLAGARGNEQFF. The CDR3 DNA reads TGCGCCAGCAGCCAAGGTCCACTAGCCGGGGCGAGAGGCAATGAGCAGTTCTTC.